The clone carrying this T cell receptor beta chain was counted many times. Its antigen is not identified. Thyroid surgery was performed in patients who had received no treatment beforehand. The sample originates from a study of metastatic and nonmetastatic thyroid tumors. Study-wide background: The study looked at repertoires side by side in blood and in tumor or nodule tissue from malignant and benign thyroid patients.

Findings and limits, study-wide: As reported, TCR beta diversity in blood and tumor was significantly higher in malignant thyroid tumors than in benign nodules.

In the authors' methods: The study's classifier, a distant-metastasis tool for papillary thyroid cancer, was built using CDR3 differences across clinicopathological groups. With MiXCR, TCRdb reprocessed the PCR reads. In this record, the V and J calls reflect TCRdb's handling and not the investigators' own analysis. The profile shows approximately 15,000 clones, approximately 30% of them singletons. Trimming at V came to 4 bases and at J to 5 bases, leaving 8 bases not matched to a gene. Germline loops: CDR1 SGHTA, CDR2 FQGNSA. This CDR3 is built from 15 residues. The specimen sequenced was tumor tissue. The clonotype originates from a male donor with papillary thyroid cancer or a benign thyroid nodule (not recorded which). Some clones in this sample may be carry-over from other donors' samples. The chain links TRBV7-2 to TRBJ1-5, with 7 bases that match TRBD1. The CDR3 bases are TGTGCCAGCAGCTGGCTCGGGACAGCTCATCAGCCCCAGCATTTT. Protein: CASSWLGTAHQPQHF.